This T cell receptor beta chain was captured by sequencing in a study of cytomegalovirus exposure and HLA in healthy donors. Primers included in the PCR were 60 Vbeta and 13 Jbeta primers. Authors' processing steps: An analysis performed later counted about 80 million unique TCR beta chains (roughly 11 million of them shared). Profiled with immunoSEQ multiplex PCR; TCRdb holds only in-frame clones, not every one. V and J calls and clone size are copied from that table; D and trimming were computed from the DNA. Of approximately 170,000 clones in the sample, about three quarters were seen once. The V and J ends lost 4 bases and 4 bases respectively, with 8 bases between them. Germline V gives CDR1 MDHEN, CDR2 SYDVKM. This CDR3 is built from 12 residues. General study findings and limits: In vitro confirmation showed a few CMV-associated chains to be CMV antigen specific.

Details on this clone: Antigen: not known.

Sequences were obtained from PBMCs. This TCR was recovered from a young man in good health and CMV-seropositive. The rearrangement links TRBV28 to TRBJ2-7; D unclear. The CDR3 sequence: CASSSTDYEQYV. The CDR3 DNA reads as TGTGCCAGCAGTTCGACTGATTACGAGCAGTACGTC.